Following are 32 T cell receptor beta chains from one sample sequenced in a study of CD8 T cells in ankylosing spondylitis. TCRdb used MiXCR to reprocess the 5' RACE reads, holding one entry per CDR3 protein. The profile shows some 340,000 distinct CDR3 sequences, roughly 14% of them singletons. Material for sequencing was blood, either unsorted or a sorted T cell fraction (not recorded which). Every receptor here comes from a male donor with ankylosing spondylitis or in good health (not recorded which).

This clonotype was counted only a few times. This chain links TRBV6-1 with TRBJ1-1, with D uncertain. CDR3 length: 13 amino acids. The V end lost 6 bases, the J end lost 4 bases, and 12 bases lay between the germline ends. The V gene's germline CDR1 is MNHNS and CDR2 SASEGT. The CDR3 sequence: CASRTPVSTEAFF. CDR3 nucleotides: TGTGCCAGCAGAACCCCAGTTAGCACTGAAGCTTTCTTT.

The chain carries TRBV5-1 and TRBJ1-2; TRBD1 matches 7 bases. This CDR3 comprises 15 residues. The germline V gene encodes CDR1 SGHRS and CDR2 YFSETQ. V dropped 0 bases and J dropped 0; count of bases not matched to a gene: 2. The CDR3 DNA follows: TGCGCCAGCAGCTTGGAACAGGGGACTAACTATGGCTACACCTTC. Protein sequence: CASSLEQGTNYGYTF.

This clonotype was seen more than once but under ten times. The V gene is TRBV29-1, the J gene TRBJ2-7; TRBD2 is a possible D gene (6 bases). Germline lookup yields CDR1 SQVTM and CDR2 ANQGSEA. CDR3 length: 12 amino acids. The V end lost 4 bases, the J end lost 4 bases, and 11 bases lay between the germline ends. CDR3 loop: CSVGRDFYEQYF. CDR3 bases: TGCAGCGTTGGGAGGGACTTTTACGAGCAGTACTTC.

The J gene is TRBJ2-2, the V gene TRBV7-8; 12 bases map to TRBD1. J lost 5 bases, V lost 8 bases, and 6 bases had no gene match. CDR3 length equals 15 residues. The V gene's germline CDR1 is SGHVS and CDR2 FQNEAQ. The CDR3 nucleotides are TGTGCCAGCGGGGGACAGGGGGCCATAACCGGGGAGCTGTTTTTT. Protein product: CASGGQGAITGELFF.

This clonotype was observed a handful of times. The chain employs TRBV5-1 and TRBJ1-1; tentatively, D is TRBD1 (5 bases). This CDR3 region has 13 residues. Germline CDR1 and CDR2: SGHRS and YFSETQ. Trimming took off 7 bases at V and 2 bases at J, with 12 bases between the two ends. CDR3 sequence (DNA): TGCGCCAGCCAGACAGACTATAACACTGAAGCTTTCTTT. It specifies CASQTDYNTEAFF.

V gene TRBV3-1 combines with J gene TRBJ2-7, with 8 bases aligning to TRBD1. V was pared by 4 bases and J by 2 bases, with 4 bases of the junction left unmatched. The CDR3 consists of 14 residues. Per germline, CDR1 LGHDT and CDR2 YNNKEL (reference sequence). CDR3 in amino acids: CASSLWTGPYEQYF. For the CDR3, the DNA is TGTGCCAGCAGCCTCTGGACAGGGCCCTACGAGCAGTACTTC.

The chain carries TRBV5-1 and TRBJ2-3; 9 bases match TRBD1. With 4 bases clipped from V and 10 bases from J, the junction kept 16 bases outside the gene matches. This CDR3 spans 16 amino acids. Germline loops: CDR1 SGHRS, CDR2 YFSETQ. DNA for the CDR3: TGCGCCAGCAGCCTTGGACAGGGGAAGGTTCCAGCCGCGCAGTATTTT. Its protein product is CASSLGQGKVPAAQYF.

The J gene is TRBJ1-2, the V gene TRBV27, with TRBD1 matching 8 bases. CDR3 size: 14 residues. Germline V gene sequence: CDR1 MNHEY, CDR2 SMNVEV (reference sequence). J lost 7 bases, V lost 2 bases, and 6 bases had no gene match. The CDR3 is CASSLVGQGGGYTF. Written as DNA, the CDR3 is TGTGCCAGCAGTTTAGTCGGACAGGGAGGTGGCTACACCTTC.

This clonotype has more than one count but fewer than ten. The rearrangement joins TRBV2 to TRBJ2-1; D remains ambiguous. CDR3 size: 14 residues. Germline CDR1 reads SNHLY; CDR2 reads FYNNEI. With 4 bases removed from V and 3 bases from J, the gap between germline ends came to 10 bases. CDR3 sequence reads: CASSGQVNYNEQFF. The CDR3 nucleotides read TGTGCCAGCAGTGGGCAGGTAAACTACAATGAGCAGTTCTTC.

The chain combines TRBV4-2 with TRBJ2-3, with 8 bases identical to TRBD2. The germline CDR1 and CDR2 sequences are LGHNA and YNFKEQ. V was pared by 6 bases and J by 2 bases, with 10 bases of the junction left unmatched. The CDR3 consists of 16 residues. CDR3 sequence: CASSQNPAGVTDTQYF. CDR3 sequence (DNA): TGTGCCAGCAGTCAAAACCCAGCGGGAGTCACAGATACGCAGTATTTT.

In its sample, this clonotype was seen a few times. This sequence joins TRBV6-1 and TRBJ1-1, with D possibly TRBD1 on 5 matching bases. This CDR3 is built from 13 residues. Trimming shortened V by 3 bases and J by 5 bases, and 10 bases separated the two germline ends. Germline V lookup: CDR1 MNHNS, CDR2 SASEGT. CDR3 nucleotide sequence: TGTGCCAGCAGTGACAGGGTCAGGACTGAAGCTTTCTTT. Its protein product is CASSDRVRTEAFF.

The chain links TRBV9 to TRBJ2-2; D gene ambiguous. The CDR3 has 12 amino acids. V lost 4 bases to trimming and J lost 7 bases, with 8 bases between them. CDR1 is SGDLS, CDR2 YYNGEE, per germline. The CDR3 is CASSLLGGELFF. As DNA, the CDR3 is TGTGCCAGCAGCCTATTGGGCGGGGAGCTGTTTTTT. Using reference TRBV9 and TRBJ2-2 for the parts outside the CDR3, the full variable domain is DSGVTQTPKHLITATGQRVTLRCSPRSGDLSVYWYQQSLDQGLQFLIQYYNGEERAKGNILERFSAQQFPDLHSELNLSSLELGDSALYFCASSLLGGELFFGEGSRLTVL.

The chain links TRBV5-1 to TRBJ1-2; the match to TRBD1 covers 8 bases. The CDR3 runs to 14 residues. V lost 0 bases and J lost 5; bases outside the gene matches: 3. Germline V gene sequence: CDR1 SGHRS, CDR2 YFSETQ. The DNA for the CDR3 is TGCGCCAGCAGCTTGGAGGACAGGGATTATGGCTACACCTTC. Its translation: CASSLEDRDYGYTF.

The DNA for the CDR3 is TGCGCCAGCAGCTTGGTAGGACAGACCTATGGCTACACCTTC. It is translated as CASSLVGQTYGYTF. This chain links TRBV5-1 with TRBJ1-2; D might be TRBD1 (6 bases). Trimming stripped 0 bases from V and 4 bases from J, with 10 bases between. CDR1 is SGHRS, CDR2 YFSETQ, per germline. The length of the CDR3 is 14 residues. Supplemented by reference TRBV5-1 and TRBJ1-2, the full variable domain reads KAGVTQTPRYLIKTRGQQVTLSCSPISGHRSVSWYQQTPGQGLQFLFEYFSETQRNKGNFPGRFSGRQFSNSRSEMNVSTLELGDSALYLCASSLVGQTYGYTFGSGTRLTVV.

There are a few counts of this clonotype. The rearrangement links TRBV21-1 to TRBJ2-7. TRBV21-1 is labeled a pseudogene. The CDR3 is 15 residues long. This chain's CDR3 is CASSKRTRSSYEQYF. For the CDR3, the DNA is TGTGCCAGCAGCAAAAGAACCAGGAGCTCCTACGAGCAGTACTTC.

At least ten counts were recorded for this clonotype. The chain uses TRBV12-5 and TRBJ1-1; 8 bases map to TRBD1. Germline lookup yields CDR1 LGHNT and CDR2 FRNRAP. This CDR3 is built from 21 residues. V was pared by 4 bases and J by 1 base, with 23 bases of the junction left unmatched. CDR3: CASGSPPSVFRGPPKNTEAFF. In nucleotides, the CDR3 is TGTGCTAGTGGTTCCCCTCCCTCGGTATTCAGGGGGCCCCCGAAGAACACTGAAGCTTTCTTT.

This clonotype has more than one count but fewer than ten. The chain joins TRBV7-2 to TRBJ1-1, with D possibly matching TRBD1 (5 bases). Trimming shortened V by 8 bases and J by 2 bases, and 15 bases separated the two germline ends. The CDR3 extends over 14 amino acids. From germline, CDR1 is SGHTA and CDR2 FQGNSA. The CDR3 DNA reads as TGTGCCAGCCTAAAGACAGCTGCTAACACTGAAGCTTTCTTT. This sequence encodes CASLKTAANTEAFF.

DNA for the CDR3: TGTGCCAGCAGTTACGAAAGGTCCTACGAGCAGTACTTC. This translates into CASSYERSYEQYF. The rearrangement links TRBV6-6 to TRBJ2-7; the D is unclear. V shed 2 bases and J shed 1 base, with 6 bases lying between them. The CDR3 loop spans 13 amino acids. Germline-derived CDR1 and CDR2 are MNHNY and SVGAGI (reference sequence).

The V gene is TRBV5-1, the J gene TRBJ2-1, with 7 bases fitting TRBD2. J was trimmed by 10 bases and V by 0 bases; bases with no gene match: 10. This CDR3 spans 15 amino acids. Looked up from germline, CDR1 is SGHRS and CDR2 is YFSETQ. The CDR3 bases are TGCGCCAGCAGCTTGGCCGGGGAGGGGTCAGGAGAGCAGTTCTTC. Translating gives CASSLAGEGSGEQFF.

The chain is built from TRBV6-1 and TRBJ1-1, with D perhaps matching TRBD1 (6 bases). CDR1 is MNHNS and CDR2 is SASEGT in the germline V gene. Trimming took off 9 bases at V and 0 bases at J, with 11 bases between the two ends. The CDR3 has 13 residues. CDR3 in amino acids: CASRQVMNTEAFF. CDR3 nucleotides: TGTGCCAGTAGACAGGTGATGAACACTGAAGCTTTCTTT.

The gene calls are TRBV10-3 and TRBJ1-1; possibly TRBD1 for D (5 bases). Germline V gene sequence: CDR1 ENHRY, CDR2 SYGVKD. Trimming pared 6 bases from V and 5 bases from J, leaving 16 bases between. CDR3 length: 14 residues. The CDR3 DNA sequence: TGTGCCATCAGCCTCCTCCAGGGAACAACTGAAGCTTTCTTT. Translating it yields CAISLLQGTTEAFF.

This clonotype was counted many times. The gene calls are TRBV12-3 or TRBV12-4 and TRBJ2-1, with TRBD2 matching 8 bases. The CDR3 runs 14 residues. Losses at the gene ends were 10 bases for V and 4 bases for J; bases not matched to a gene: 9. The DNA for the CDR3 is TGTGCCACCTCCCGAGCGGGAGCTTACAATGAGCAGTTCTTC. This encodes CATSRAGAYNEQFF.

The chain couples TRBV6-1 to TRBJ1-2; D not resolved. The CDR3 runs to 16 residues. CDR1 and CDR2 from the germline V gene are MNHNS and SASEGT. The V end was cut by 6 bases, the J end by 8 bases, with 25 bases between. CDR3: CASSRDLHGGREGYTF. The CDR3 DNA is TGTGCCAGCAGCAGAGACTTACACGGCGGGCGTGAGGGCTACACCTTC.

The rearrangement uses TRBV4-2 and TRBJ2-2, with 11 bases fitting TRBD2. The CDR3 has 16 residues. Germline V gene sequence: CDR1 LGHNA, CDR2 YNFKEQ. The V segment lost 1 base and the J segment 4 bases; nucleotides outside the gene matches: 2. Here the CDR3 DNA reads TGTGCCAGCAGCCAAGCCCTAGCGGGGGGCACCGGGGAGCTGTTTTTT. Its protein product is CASSQALAGGTGELFF.

This clonotype was picked up a small number of times. V usage is TRBV12-3 or TRBV12-4 and J usage is TRBJ2-1; 10 nucleotides align to TRBD2. V dropped 8 bases and J dropped 10; count of bases not matched to a gene: 8. The CDR3 runs to 13 residues. The CDR3 protein is CASWLAGVQEQFF. The CDR3 nucleotides are TGTGCCAGCTGGCTAGCGGGAGTTCAGGAGCAGTTCTTC.

The V gene is TRBV7-9, the J gene TRBJ1-4; 8 nucleotides match TRBD1. CDR1 is SEHNR and CDR2 is FQNEAQ in the germline V gene (reference sequence). After removal of 4 bases from V and 5 bases from J, the junction contained 12 bases not matched to a gene. This CDR3 is built from 17 residues. The CDR3: CASSSWTGLPENEKLFF. CDR3 in DNA: TGTGCCAGCAGCTCCTGGACAGGGCTACCGGAAAATGAAAAACTGTTTTTT.

The chain recombines TRBV9 with TRBJ2-5; maybe TRBD2 (5 bases). V lost 0 bases and J lost 5, with 14 bases in between. The CDR3 sequence is 15 residues long. Germline loops: CDR1 SGDLS, CDR2 YYNGEE. CDR3 DNA: TGTGCCAGCAGCGTAGGAAACGGGAATGTGGAGACCCAGTACTTC. Translated: CASSVGNGNVETQYF.

Comments on this clonotype: This clone may be a read error of a much larger clone one base away. The chain links TRBV6-4 to TRBJ2-1; 10 positions match TRBD2. This CDR3 region has 14 residues. Germline V CDR1 and CDR2: MRHNA, SNTAGT. Losses at the gene ends were 10 bases for V and 10 bases for J; bases not matched to a gene: 13. CDR3 loop: CATRVSGGPGEQFF. The DNA for the CDR3 is TGTGCCACCAGGGTTAGCGGGGGGCCCGGAGAGCAGTTCTTC.

This chain uses TRBV5-6 with TRBJ2-1; 7 bases fit TRBD1. The V and J ends lost 2 bases and 3 bases, in that order; junction bases with no gene match: 2. Germline CDR1 is SGHDT and CDR2 is YYEEEE. This CDR3 spans 14 amino acids. In DNA form, the CDR3 reads TGTGCCAGCAGCTTACAGGGGATCTACAATGAGCAGTTCTTC. Translated, it gives CASSLQGIYNEQFF.

This clonotype was observed a handful of times. The chain recombines TRBV12-3 or TRBV12-4 with TRBJ2-5; 7 nucleotides align to TRBD1. The CDR3 spans 14 residues. V gave up 5 bases and J gave up 4 bases; unmatched junction bases: 7. The CDR3 loop is CASSRDSPRETQYF. The CDR3 region has the DNA TGTGCCAGCAGTCGGGACAGCCCTCGAGAGACCCAGTACTTC.

This clonotype was counted between two and nine times. The chain links TRBV6-1 to TRBJ1-1, with D perhaps matching TRBD1 (5 bases). There are 17 residues in the CDR3. Germline CDR1 is MNHNS and CDR2 is SASEGT. Trimming pared 6 bases from V and 1 base from J, leaving 21 bases between. The CDR3 DNA reads TGTGCCAGCAGCCGATCTCCCCCCCAGGGAGGGAACACTGAAGCTTTCTTT. This codes for CASSRSPPQGGNTEAFF.

This clonotype appeared a few times. The chain has TRBV5-1 and TRBJ2-3; no firm D call. Germline CDR1 reads SGHRS; CDR2 reads YFSETQ. This CDR3 comprises 14 residues. Deletions cut 3 bases from V and 3 bases from J, with 11 bases between. CDR3 DNA: TGCGCCAGCAGCTGGATGGACGGAACAGATACGCAGTATTTT. It yields the protein CASSWMDGTDTQYF.